Sequencing of this TCR beta chain was carried out in a study of T cell repertoires in cytomegalovirus infection. General study findings and limits: The ex vivo response showed dominance by HLA-C-restricted CMV-specific TCR beta clonotypes.

TCRdb re-called the reads through MiXCR, storing one row per CDR3 protein. The data contain 400,000 or so distinct CDR3 sequences, around 32% of them seen just once; the ten biggest clones take up 12% to 15%. The V end was cut by 2 bases, the J end by 2 bases, with 8 bases between. The CDR3 has 14 amino acids. Germline CDR1 reads SGHKS; CDR2 reads YYEKEE (reference sequence). In this sample, this clonotype turned up once. What it recognizes is unknown. Sequencing input: PBMCs. This sequence originates from a human donor in good health (CMV status not recorded). Some clones in this sample may be carry-over from other donors' samples. V usage is TRBV5-5 and J usage is TRBJ2-1, with D unresolved. Here the CDR3 reads CASSLPAAYNEQFF. DNA of the CDR3: TGTGCCAGCAGCTTACCAGCAGCCTACAATGAGCAGTTCTTC.